One sample yielded the 20 T cell receptor beta chains listed below, sequenced in a study of blood T cell repertoires in COVID-19 (TCRdb year 2020). Receptor libraries were prepared by the immunoSEQ multiplex PCR assay. Held by TCRdb, this immuneACCESS table contains in-frame sequences only and omits some clones. Under half of the omission traces to an unresolved V gene where checked; the cause of the rest is unknown. The sample has fewer than 65,000 clones on record, approximately 82% of them singletons. The biggest ten clones account for about 3.2% of the sample. The sample was peripheral blood. These receptors originate from a man in his sixties with acute or convalescent COVID-19.

This clone was observed once. The chain uses TRBV7-8 and TRBJ1-3; D call uncertain. Germline V gives CDR1 SGHVS, CDR2 FQNEAQ. V was cut by 1 base and J by 0 bases, with 4 bases left in between. CDR3 length equals 14 residues. In nucleotides, the CDR3 is TGTGCCAGCAGCTTAGATCGCTCTGGAAACACCATATATTTT. Translation: CASSLDRSGNTIYF.

CDR3 in amino acids: CASSQYSGTGGNEKLFF. The CDR3 DNA is TGCGCCAGCAGCCAATACTCCGGGACAGGGGGGAATGAAAAACTGTTTTTT. The chain combines TRBV4-1 with TRBJ1-4; 11 bases fit TRBD1. J gave up 5 bases and V 2 bases, and 7 bases lay outside the gene matches. Looked up from germline, CDR1 is MGHRA and CDR2 is YSYEKL. The CDR3 loop spans 17 amino acids.

The chain employs TRBV6-5 and TRBJ1-4, with TRBD1 matching over 9 bases. V lost 5 bases to trimming and J lost 8 bases; unmatched junction nucleotides: 9. Germline CDR1 reads MNHEY; CDR2 reads SVGAGI. This CDR3 region has 15 residues. The CDR3, as DNA: TGTGCCAGCAGTCGAACCGGGACAGGGAGGGAAAAACTGTTTTTT. Protein sequence: CASSRTGTGREKLFF.

V is TRBV7-3 and J is TRBJ2-2; 10 nucleotides agree with TRBD2. Unmatched junction bases numbered 14, after V lost 0 bases and J lost 10 bases. This CDR3 is built from 18 residues. The germline CDR1 and CDR2 sequences are SGHTA and FQGTGA. The DNA of the CDR3 is TGTGCCAGCAGCTTAACGGGGAGAGCGGGAGGGCAGTACGAGGAGCTGTTTTTT. Protein sequence: CASSLTGRAGGQYEELFF. Using reference TRBV7-3 and TRBJ2-2 for the parts outside the CDR3, the full variable domain is GAGVSQTPSNKVTEKGKYVELRCDPISGHTALYWYRQSLGQGPEFLIYFQGTGAADDSGLPNDRFFAVRPEGSVSTLKIQRTERGDSAVYLCASSLTGRAGGQYEELFFGEGSRLTVL.

CDR3 in DNA: TGCGCCAGCAGCCAAGACTACAGGGTTGGCCCAACTAACTATGGCTACACCTTC. It encodes CASSQDYRVGPTNYGYTF. The rearrangement uses TRBV4-1 and TRBJ1-2; a possible D gene is TRBD1 (6 bases). The CDR3 spans 18 residues. CDR1 is MGHRA and CDR2 is YSYEKL in the germline V gene. V lost 0 bases and J lost 0, with 17 bases in between.

This clone came up once. The gene calls are TRBV4-1 and TRBJ2-1; D is unresolved. Trimming took 0 bases from V and 5 from J, leaving 8 bases between them. CDR3 length: 14 amino acids. Germline V gene sequence: CDR1 MGHRA, CDR2 YSYEKL. CDR3 sequence (DNA): TGCGCCAGCAGCCAAGATAACAGTAACAATGAGCAGTTCTTC. Translation gives CASSQDNSNNEQFF.

This rearrangement joins TRBV5-5 to TRBJ2-5, with no clear D. Deletions cut 5 bases from V and 5 bases from J, with 13 bases between. The CDR3 is made up of 13 amino acids. Germline values: CDR1 SGHKS, CDR2 YYEKEE (reference sequence). The CDR3 DNA follows: TGTGCCAGCAGTCGAGGCAGTAGTGAGACCCAGTACTTC. Protein sequence: CASSRGSSETQYF. Supplemented by reference TRBV5-5 and TRBJ2-5, the full variable domain reads DAGVTQSPTHLIKTRGQQVTLRCSPISGHKSVSWYQQVLGQGPQFIFQYYEKEERGRGNFPDRFSARQFPNYSSELNVNALLLGDSALYLCASSRGSSETQYFGPGTRLLVL.

This sequence joins TRBV10-2 and TRBJ1-5; D is unresolved. This CDR3 has 13 amino acids. Germline loops: CDR1 WSHSY, CDR2 SAAADI. The ends were cut back, 6 bases at V and 1 base at J, with 7 bases in the middle. Here the CDR3 DNA reads TGCGCCAGCAGCCGGGGAAGCAATCAGCCCCAGCATTTT. This sequence encodes CASSRGSNQPQHF.

This sequence joins TRBV15 and TRBJ1-5; a weak D match, TRBD1 (6 bases). CDR1 LNHNV and CDR2 YYDKDF come from the germline V gene (reference sequence). Between the trimmed V and J ends, which lost 1 base and 7 bases, there was a span of 23 bases. This CDR3 comprises 18 residues. CDR3 nucleotides: TGTGCCACCAGCAGAGTAGGGGGTGAAGGGAGAGGTAGACAGCCCCAGCATTTT. Protein: CATSRVGGEGRGRQPQHF.

The chain is built from TRBV7-3 and TRBJ2-7, with 9 bases aligning to TRBD1. CDR3 length: 15 residues. Germline V gene sequence: CDR1 SGHTA, CDR2 FQGTGA. With V trimmed by 5 bases and J by 5 bases, 10 bases remained unmatched. This CDR3 is CASSTFPGQGNEQYF. The CDR3 DNA follows: TGTGCCAGCAGCACATTCCCGGGACAGGGTAACGAGCAGTACTTC.

The V gene is TRBV6-5, the J gene TRBJ1-5, with TRBD1 identical over 7 bases. V dropped 5 bases and J dropped 8; count of bases not matched to a gene: 6. The CDR3 is made up of 13 amino acids. Germline loops: CDR1 MNHEY, CDR2 SVGAGI. CDR3 nucleotides: TGTGCCAGCAGTCGACAGGGCCCAAAGCCCCAGCATTTT. It yields the protein CASSRQGPKPQHF.

V gene TRBV20-1 combines with J gene TRBJ1-2; D is undetermined. The ends were cut back, 3 bases at V and 5 bases at J, with 13 bases in the middle. In germline, CDR1 is DFQATT, CDR2 SNEGSKA (reference sequence). The CDR3 covers 13 residues. CDR3 sequence reads: CSASIPETYGYTF. The CDR3, as DNA: TGCAGTGCTAGTATTCCCGAGACATATGGCTACACCTTC.

This clone was seen just once. The chain combines TRBV19 with TRBJ1-1, with D possibly matching TRBD1 (6 bases). Germline V gene sequence: CDR1 LNHDA, CDR2 SQIVND (reference sequence). V gave up 10 bases and J gave up 0 bases, with 12 bases separating them. This CDR3 has 13 amino acids. The CDR3 loop reads CATRGHMNTEAFF. The CDR3 nucleotides read TGTGCCACCCGGGGACACATGAACACTGAAGCTTTCTTT.

The chain carries TRBV19 and TRBJ1-3; D is uncertain. Germline CDR1 and CDR2: LNHDA and SQIVND (reference sequence). The CDR3 is 16 residues long. With 6 bases removed from V and 4 bases from J, the gap between germline ends came to 19 bases. The DNA of the CDR3 is TGTGCCAGTAGCCGCTACCCCCAGGTTGGCGGAAACACCATATATTTT. Its translation is CASSRYPQVGGNTIYF.

CDR3 loop: CASSSGRGQGEDGYTF. For the CDR3, the DNA is TGTGCCAGCAGCTCAGGCCGGGGACAGGGAGAGGATGGCTACACCTTC. This rearrangement joins TRBV5-4 to TRBJ1-2, with 9 nucleotides matching TRBD1. The trim removed 3 bases at V and 6 bases at J, leaving 12 bases unmatched. Looked up from germline, CDR1 is SGHNT and CDR2 is YYREEE (reference sequence). The length of the CDR3 is 16 residues.

The gene calls are TRBV5-4 and TRBJ1-2, with D maybe TRBD1 (6 bases). CDR3 length equals 13 residues. V lost 4 bases and J 2 bases, leaving 9 bases between the germline ends. The germline gives CDR1 SGHNT, CDR2 YYREEE (reference sequence). CDR3 amino acids: CASSRDTNYGYTF. The CDR3 DNA is TGTGCCAGCAGCCGGGACACCAACTATGGCTACACCTTC.

The chain recombines TRBV6-5 with TRBJ1-6; D not resolved. CDR3 length: 14 amino acids. Trimming took 0 bases from V and 9 from J, leaving 9 bases between them. The germline V gene encodes CDR1 MNHEY and CDR2 SVGAGI. CDR3 DNA: TGTGCCAGCAGTTACTCGATCGCAGGTTCACCCCTCCACTTT. Protein sequence: CASSYSIAGSPLHF.

The J gene is TRBJ1-6, the V gene TRBV14; D gene ambiguous. The CDR3 sequence is 13 residues long. CDR1 and CDR2 from the germline V gene are SGHDN and FVKESK. V was cut by 0 bases and J by 10 bases, with 7 bases left in between. CDR3 sequence reads: CASSQDGRSPLHF. The CDR3 DNA sequence: TGTGCCAGCAGCCAAGATGGGAGGTCACCCCTCCACTTT.

This clone has just one count. The chain uses TRBV6-4 and TRBJ2-1, with D possibly TRBD2 on 6 matching bases. Germline lookup yields CDR1 MRHNA and CDR2 SNTAGT. The V end lost 2 bases, the J end lost 2 bases, and 10 bases lay between the germline ends. The CDR3 consists of 15 residues. This CDR3 is CASSDAGPTYNEQFF. The DNA of the CDR3 is TGTGCCAGCAGTGACGCGGGGCCTACCTACAATGAGCAGTTCTTC.

The chain is built from TRBV5-1 and TRBJ2-2; perhaps TRBD1 as D (6 bases). This CDR3 is 14 amino acids long. With 2 bases removed from V and 3 bases from J, the gap between germline ends came to 8 bases. Germline CDR1 and CDR2: SGHRS and YFSETQ. CDR3: CASSFQGHTGELFF. DNA of the CDR3: TGCGCCAGCAGCTTTCAGGGGCACACCGGGGAGCTGTTTTTT.